The 16 T cell receptor beta chains below all came from one sample that was sequenced in a study of blood T cell repertoires in COVID-19. Profiling relied on immunoSEQ multiplex PCR, and the TCRdb table lists in-frame clones only, not all of them. The sample includes over 95,000 clones, roughly 83% of them seen just once. The sequenced sample consisted of peripheral blood. Every receptor here comes from a woman aged 55 to 70 with acute or convalescent COVID-19.

This clone was detected a few times. The J gene is TRBJ1-1, the V gene TRBV6-5; 8 bases line up with TRBD1. Germline CDR1 reads MNHEY; CDR2 reads SVGAGI. Trimming at V came to 7 bases and at J to 0 bases, leaving 4 bases not matched to a gene. The CDR3 is made up of 14 amino acids. In DNA form, the CDR3 reads TGTGCCAGCACCCAGGGGGCAATGAACACTGAAGCTTTCTTT. Protein: CASTQGAMNTEAFF.

This rearrangement joins TRBV6-5 to TRBJ2-3, with a weak D call TRBD2 (7 bases). Germline V gives CDR1 MNHEY, CDR2 SVGAGI. The CDR3 is made up of 15 amino acids. With 7 bases removed from V and 4 bases from J, the gap between germline ends came to 18 bases. The CDR3 region is CASTRGGLHPDTQYF. The CDR3, as DNA: TGTGCCAGCACTAGGGGGGGCCTCCACCCAGATACGCAGTATTTT.

This clone is a singleton in its sample. The genes are TRBV11-3 and TRBJ1-5; D might be TRBD1 (5 bases). Trimming took off 5 bases at V and 7 bases at J, with 12 bases between the two ends. CDR3 size: 13 residues. Germline V CDR1 and CDR2: SGHNT, YENEEA. This chain's CDR3 is CASSQTRGQPQHF. In DNA, the CDR3 is TGTGCCAGCAGCCAAACTCGGGGGCAGCCCCAGCATTTT.

The chain couples TRBV7-9 to TRBJ1-2, with 10 bases lining up with TRBD1. Germline V gives CDR1 SEHNR, CDR2 FQNEAQ (reference sequence). J lost 5 bases, V lost 6 bases, and 9 bases had no gene match. The CDR3 sequence is 15 residues long. This CDR3 reads CASRREGQGRYGYTF. CDR3 bases: TGTGCCAGCAGACGAGAGGGACAGGGGAGATATGGCTACACCTTC.

The rearrangement links TRBV11-3 to TRBJ1-6; 7 bases are a match to TRBD1. Germline V gene sequence: CDR1 SGHNT, CDR2 YENEEA. Unmatched junction bases numbered 5, after V lost 3 bases and J lost 6 bases. CDR3 size: 15 residues. The CDR3 loop reads CASSFAGGTNSPLHF. CDR3 DNA: TGTGCCAGCAGCTTCGCAGGGGGAACTAATTCACCCCTCCACTTT.

The chain has TRBV10-3 and TRBJ2-1; 9 positions agree with TRBD1. Germline-derived CDR1 and CDR2 are ENHRY and SYGVKD. The CDR3 has 17 residues. V dropped 5 bases and J dropped 3; count of bases not matched to a gene: 11. CDR3 nucleotides: TGTGCCATCAGTCCCCTACAGGGGGCAGGCTTCTACAATGAGCAGTTCTTC. It is translated as CAISPLQGAGFYNEQFF.

This chain uses TRBV3-1 (or the pseudogene TRBV3-2) with TRBJ2-2; the match to TRBD1 covers 8 bases. The CDR3 runs 15 residues. Germline values: CDR1 LGHDT, CDR2 YNNKEL (reference sequence). Losses at the gene ends were 4 bases for V and 1 base for J; bases not matched to a gene: 2. CDR3 DNA: TGTGCCAGCAGCCGGGGGACAGGGAACACCGGGGAGCTGTTTTTT. It yields the protein CASSRGTGNTGELFF.

This chain links TRBV18 with TRBJ2-1; a weak D match, TRBD1 (5 bases). V lost 3 bases, J lost 3 bases, and 9 bases lay in between. Germline V lookup: CDR1 KGHSH, CDR2 LQKENI. This CDR3 comprises 14 residues. The CDR3 nucleotides are TGTGCCAGCTCACCCTGGACACTCTACAATGAGCAGTTCTTC. It codes for CASSPWTLYNEQFF. Full variable domain (missing parts from reference TRBV18 and TRBJ2-1): NAGVMQNPRHLVRRRGQEARLRCSPMKGHSHVYWYRQLPEEGLKFMVYLQKENIIDESGMPKERFSAEFPKEGPSILRIQQVVRGDSAAYFCASSPWTLYNEQFFGPGTRLTVL.

CDR3 coding DNA: TGCAGCGTTGCCCAGGGGGATCAGCCCCAGCATTTT. It encodes CSVAQGDQPQHF. This chain connects TRBV29-1 to TRBJ1-5; TRBD1 matches at 7 bases. Looked up from germline, CDR1 is SQVTM and CDR2 is ANQGSEA. The CDR3 totals 12 residues. J lost 5 bases, V lost 4 bases, and 2 bases had no gene match.

V gene TRBV1 combines with J gene TRBJ1-3. TRBV1 is an annotated pseudogene. The CDR3 has 15 residues. Here the CDR3 reads CTSSLGLAGRNTIYF. The CDR3 DNA follows: TGCACCAGCAGCCTCGGGCTCGCGGGCCGAAACACCATATATTTT.

This clone occurred a few times. The V call is TRBV7-2, the J call TRBJ2-5; a possible D gene is TRBD1 (5 bases). The germline V gene has CDR1 SGHTA and CDR2 FQGNSA. This CDR3 is 13 amino acids long. The V and J ends lost 1 base and 4 bases respectively, with 7 bases between them. The CDR3 loop reads CASSLVRVETQYF. CDR3 DNA sequence: TGTGCCAGCAGCTTAGTCAGGGTAGAGACCCAGTACTTC. Together with reference TRBV7-2 and TRBJ2-5, the CDR3 gives the full variable domain: GAGVSQSPSNKVTEKGKDVELRCDPISGHTALYWYRQSLGQGLEFLIYFQGNSAPDKSGLPSDRFSAERTGGSVSTLTIQRTQQEDSAVYLCASSLVRVETQYFGPGTRLLVL.

The rearrangement uses TRBV4-2 and TRBJ2-2, with a possible D match to TRBD2 (6 bases). Germline V CDR1 and CDR2: LGHNA, YNFKEQ. The germline V and J ends were trimmed by 4 bases and 1 base, with 10 bases remaining between them. The CDR3 consists of 15 residues. The CDR3 nucleotides read TGTGCCAGCAGCCGCCGGGAGAGGAACACCGGGGAGCTGTTTTTT. Protein product: CASSRRERNTGELFF.

The J gene is TRBJ1-3, the V gene TRBV7-8; D is uncertain. Germline V gives CDR1 SGHVS, CDR2 FQNEAQ. Trimming removed 1 base at V and 3 bases at J, with 10 bases between. The CDR3 totals 15 residues. The CDR3 loop reads CASSLEEALGNTIYF. CDR3 nucleotides: TGTGCCAGCAGCTTAGAAGAGGCTCTTGGAAACACCATATATTTT.

This clone has just a few counts. The CDR3 loop reads CASSLWTGVEEDTGELFF. The CDR3 bases are TGTGCCAGCAGTTTATGGACAGGGGTTGAGGAGGACACCGGGGAGCTGTTTTTT. The chain has TRBV28 and TRBJ2-2, with 8 bases lining up with TRBD1. The CDR3 is 18 residues long. The V segment lost 0 bases and the J segment 3 bases; nucleotides outside the gene matches: 9. The germline V gene has CDR1 MDHEN and CDR2 SYDVKM.

The V and J genes are TRBV19 and TRBJ1-5; tentatively, D is TRBD1 (6 bases). The germline V gene encodes CDR1 LNHDA and CDR2 SQIVND (reference sequence). Trimming shortened V by 8 bases and J by 0 bases, and 17 bases separated the two germline ends. There are 16 residues in the CDR3. The CDR3 region has the DNA TGTGCCAGTGAGGGGGACCTCATAGATAGCAATCAGCCCCAGCATTTT. This translates into CASEGDLIDSNQPQHF.

The genes are TRBV28 and TRBJ1-2, with D possibly TRBD1 on 5 matching bases. Trimming took 8 bases from V and 2 from J, leaving 12 bases between them. Germline V gene sequence: CDR1 MDHEN, CDR2 SYDVKM. The CDR3 is made up of 13 amino acids. The CDR3 loop reads CASGPGGNYGYTF. DNA of the CDR3: TGTGCCAGCGGACCTGGGGGGAACTATGGCTACACCTTC.